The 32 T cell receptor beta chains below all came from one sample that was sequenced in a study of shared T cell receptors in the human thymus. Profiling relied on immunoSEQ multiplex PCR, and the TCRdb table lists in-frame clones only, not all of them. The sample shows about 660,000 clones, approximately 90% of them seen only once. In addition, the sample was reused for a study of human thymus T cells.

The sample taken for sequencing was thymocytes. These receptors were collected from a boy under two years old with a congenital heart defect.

In DNA form, the CDR3 reads TGCGCCAGCAGCCAAGGTTGGGCGGGAGAGGGGGAGACCCAGTACTTC. Its protein is CASSQGWAGEGETQYF. This sequence joins TRBV4-3 and TRBJ2-5; 7 bases are a match to TRBD2. The V and J ends lost 1 base and 5 bases, in that order; junction bases with no gene match: 10. Germline V gives CDR1 LGHNA, CDR2 YSLEER. The CDR3 has 16 residues.

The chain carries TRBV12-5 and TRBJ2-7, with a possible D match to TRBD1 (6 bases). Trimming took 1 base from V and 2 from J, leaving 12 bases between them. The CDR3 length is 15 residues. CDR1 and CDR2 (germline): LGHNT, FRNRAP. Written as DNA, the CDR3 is TGTGCTAGTGGTTTGGCCCGGGACAAGCCCTACGAGCAGTACTTC. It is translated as CASGLARDKPYEQYF.

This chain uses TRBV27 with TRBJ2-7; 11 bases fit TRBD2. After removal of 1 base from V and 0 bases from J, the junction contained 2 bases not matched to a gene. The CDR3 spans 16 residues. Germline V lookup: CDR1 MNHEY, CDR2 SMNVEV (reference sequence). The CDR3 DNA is TGTGCCAGCAGTTTATTCGGACTAGCGGGCTCCTACGAGCAGTACTTC. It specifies CASSLFGLAGSYEQYF.

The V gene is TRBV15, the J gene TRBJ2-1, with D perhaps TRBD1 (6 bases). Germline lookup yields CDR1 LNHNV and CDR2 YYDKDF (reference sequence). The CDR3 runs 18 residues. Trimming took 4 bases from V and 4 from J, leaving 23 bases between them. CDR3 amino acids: CATSKDGGPGQGYNEQFF. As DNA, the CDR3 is TGTGCCACCAGCAAAGATGGGGGACCGGGACAAGGTTACAATGAGCAGTTCTTC. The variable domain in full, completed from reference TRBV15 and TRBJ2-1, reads DAMVIQNPRYQVTQFGKPVTLSCSQTLNHNVMYWYQQKSSQAPKLLFHYYDKDFNNEADTPDNFQSRRPNTSFCFLDIRSPGLGDTAMYLCATSKDGGPGQGYNEQFFGPGTRLTVL.

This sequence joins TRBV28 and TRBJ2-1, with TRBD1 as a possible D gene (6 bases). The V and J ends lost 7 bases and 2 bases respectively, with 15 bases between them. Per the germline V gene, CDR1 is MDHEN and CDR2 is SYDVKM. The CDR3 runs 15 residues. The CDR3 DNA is TGTGCCAGCATCCGTCGGGACAACCCCTACAATGAGCAGTTCTTC. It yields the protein CASIRRDNPYNEQFF. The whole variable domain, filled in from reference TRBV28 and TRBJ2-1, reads DVKVTQSSRYLVKRTGEKVFLECVQDMDHENMFWYRQDPGLGLRLIYFSYDVKMKEKGDIPEGYSVSREKKERFSLILESASTNQTSMYLCASIRRDNPYNEQFFGPGTRLTVL.

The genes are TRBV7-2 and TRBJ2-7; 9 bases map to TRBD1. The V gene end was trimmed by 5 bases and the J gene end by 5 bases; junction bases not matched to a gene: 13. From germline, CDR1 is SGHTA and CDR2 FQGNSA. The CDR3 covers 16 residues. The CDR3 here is CASSQPSRDRAHEQYF. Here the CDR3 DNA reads TGTGCCAGCAGCCAACCAAGCCGGGACAGGGCTCACGAGCAGTACTTC.

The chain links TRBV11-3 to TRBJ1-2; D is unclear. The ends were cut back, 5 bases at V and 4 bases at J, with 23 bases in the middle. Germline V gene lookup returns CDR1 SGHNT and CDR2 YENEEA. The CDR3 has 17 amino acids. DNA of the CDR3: TGTGCCAGCAGCCCCCCGGGGTGGGCCCTCGGGGTCTATGGCTACACCTTC. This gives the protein CASSPPGWALGVYGYTF.

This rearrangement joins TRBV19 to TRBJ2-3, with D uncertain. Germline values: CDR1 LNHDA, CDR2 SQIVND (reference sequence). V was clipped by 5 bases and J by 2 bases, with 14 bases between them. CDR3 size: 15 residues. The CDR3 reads CASSRVLFFTDTQYF. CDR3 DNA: TGTGCCAGTAGTCGGGTCCTTTTCTTCACAGATACGCAGTATTTT.

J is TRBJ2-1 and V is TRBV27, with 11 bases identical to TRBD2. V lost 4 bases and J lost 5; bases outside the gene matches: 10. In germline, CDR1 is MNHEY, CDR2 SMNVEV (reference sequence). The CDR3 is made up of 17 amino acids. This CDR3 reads CASSSPTSGSLDNEQFF. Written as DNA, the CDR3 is TGTGCCAGCAGTTCACCCACTAGCGGGAGTCTGGACAATGAGCAGTTCTTC.

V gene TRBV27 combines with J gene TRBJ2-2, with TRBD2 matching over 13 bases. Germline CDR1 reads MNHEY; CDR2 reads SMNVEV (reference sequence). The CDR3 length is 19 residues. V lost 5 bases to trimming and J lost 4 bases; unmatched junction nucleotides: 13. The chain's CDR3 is CASSAQTSGRRRGTGELFF. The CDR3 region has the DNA TGTGCCAGCAGTGCCCAGACTAGCGGGAGGAGGAGAGGCACCGGGGAGCTGTTTTTT.

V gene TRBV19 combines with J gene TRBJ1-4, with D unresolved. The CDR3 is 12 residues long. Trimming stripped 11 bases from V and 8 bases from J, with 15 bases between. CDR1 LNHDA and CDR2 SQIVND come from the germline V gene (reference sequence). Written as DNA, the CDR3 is TGTGCCTCCGGGGAGGGAGGAGAAAAACTGTTTTTT. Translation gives CASGEGGEKLFF. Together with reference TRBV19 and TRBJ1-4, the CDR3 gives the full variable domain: DGGITQSPKYLFRKEGQNVTLSCEQNLNHDAMYWYRQDPGQGLRLIYYSQIVNDFQKGDIAEGYSVSREKKESFPLTVTSAQKNPTAFYLCASGEGGEKLFFGSGTQLSVL.

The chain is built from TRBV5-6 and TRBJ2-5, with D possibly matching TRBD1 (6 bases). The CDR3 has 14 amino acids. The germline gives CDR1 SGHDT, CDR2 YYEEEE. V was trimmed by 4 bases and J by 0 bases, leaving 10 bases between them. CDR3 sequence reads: CASSDGTNQETQYF. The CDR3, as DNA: TGTGCCAGCAGCGACGGGACAAACCAAGAGACCCAGTACTTC. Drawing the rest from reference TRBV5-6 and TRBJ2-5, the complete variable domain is DAGVTQSPTHLIKTRGQQVTLRCSPKSGHDTVSWYQQALGQGPQFIFQYYEEEERQRGNFPDRFSGHQFPNYSSELNVNALLLGDSALYLCASSDGTNQETQYFGPGTRLLVL.

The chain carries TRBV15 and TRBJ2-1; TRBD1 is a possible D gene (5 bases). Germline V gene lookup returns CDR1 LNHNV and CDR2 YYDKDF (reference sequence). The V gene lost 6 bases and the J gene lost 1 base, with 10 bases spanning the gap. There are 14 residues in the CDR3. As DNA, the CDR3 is TGTGCCACCAGGTTGACAGATTCCTACAATGAGCAGTTCTTC. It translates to CATRLTDSYNEQFF. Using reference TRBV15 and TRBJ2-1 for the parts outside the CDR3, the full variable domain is DAMVIQNPRYQVTQFGKPVTLSCSQTLNHNVMYWYQQKSSQAPKLLFHYYDKDFNNEADTPDNFQSRRPNTSFCFLDIRSPGLGDTAMYLCATRLTDSYNEQFFGPGTRLTVL.

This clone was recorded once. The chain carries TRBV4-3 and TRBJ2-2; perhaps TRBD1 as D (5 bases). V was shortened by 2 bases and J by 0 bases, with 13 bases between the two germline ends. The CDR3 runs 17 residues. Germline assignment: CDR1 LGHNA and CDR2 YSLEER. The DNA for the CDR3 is TGCGCCAGCAGCCAAATACAGGATTCTGCGAACACCGGGGAGCTGTTTTTT. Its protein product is CASSQIQDSANTGELFF.

The DNA for the CDR3 is TGTGCCAGCAGTGAATGGGCAGGGGTTGACGACGGGGAGCTGTTTTTT. Its translation is CASSEWAGVDDGELFF. V is TRBV2 and J is TRBJ2-2, with TRBD1 as a possible D gene (6 bases). Germline V gives CDR1 SNHLY, CDR2 FYNNEI. The CDR3 runs to 16 residues. V was pared by 2 bases and J by 7 bases, with 17 bases between.

In DNA form, the CDR3 reads TGTGCCAGCAGCCAAGGCGGCCGGGACAGCGATACGCAGTATTTT. It codes for CASSQGGRDSDTQYF. V is TRBV14 and J is TRBJ2-3; 7 nucleotides line up with TRBD1. The V gene end was trimmed by 1 base and the J gene end by 6 bases; junction bases not matched to a gene: 7. Germline assignment: CDR1 SGHDN and CDR2 FVKESK. The CDR3 runs to 15 residues.

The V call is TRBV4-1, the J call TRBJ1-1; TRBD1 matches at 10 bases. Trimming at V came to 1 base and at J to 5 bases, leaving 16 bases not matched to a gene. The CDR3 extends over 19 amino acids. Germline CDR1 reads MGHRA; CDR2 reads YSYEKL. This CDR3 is CASSQVGRTTTGGVTEAFF. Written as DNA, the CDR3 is TGCGCCAGCAGCCAAGTTGGAAGAACAACGACAGGGGGCGTTACTGAAGCTTTCTTT.

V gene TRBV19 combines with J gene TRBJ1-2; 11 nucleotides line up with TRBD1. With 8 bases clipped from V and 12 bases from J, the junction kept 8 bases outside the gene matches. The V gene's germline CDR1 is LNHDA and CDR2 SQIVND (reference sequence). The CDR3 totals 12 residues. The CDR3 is CASQGQGAFHTF. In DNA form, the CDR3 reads TGTGCCAGTCAAGGACAGGGGGCCTTTCACACCTTC.

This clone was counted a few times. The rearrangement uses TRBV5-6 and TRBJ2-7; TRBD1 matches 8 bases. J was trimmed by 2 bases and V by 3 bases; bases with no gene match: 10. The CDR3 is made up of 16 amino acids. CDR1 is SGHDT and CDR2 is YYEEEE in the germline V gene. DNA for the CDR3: TGTGCCAGCAGCTCAACCCTGACAGGGGACCCCTACGAGCAGTACTTC. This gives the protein CASSSTLTGDPYEQYF.

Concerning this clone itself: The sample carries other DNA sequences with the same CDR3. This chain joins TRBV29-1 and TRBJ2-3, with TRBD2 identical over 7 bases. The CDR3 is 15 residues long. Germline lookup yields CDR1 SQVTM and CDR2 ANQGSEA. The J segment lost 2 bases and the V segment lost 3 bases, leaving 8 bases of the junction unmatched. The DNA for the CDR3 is TGCAGCGTTGAGAAGGCTAGCGGAGACACAGATACGCAGTATTTT. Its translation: CSVEKASGDTDTQYF.

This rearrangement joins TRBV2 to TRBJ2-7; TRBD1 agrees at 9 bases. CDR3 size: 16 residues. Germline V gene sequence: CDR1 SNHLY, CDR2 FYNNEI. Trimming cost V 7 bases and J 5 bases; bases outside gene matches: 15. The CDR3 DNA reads TGTGCCAGCATTCGAGGTCGGAACAGGGGGCGGGACGAGCAGTACTTC. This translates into CASIRGRNRGRDEQYF.

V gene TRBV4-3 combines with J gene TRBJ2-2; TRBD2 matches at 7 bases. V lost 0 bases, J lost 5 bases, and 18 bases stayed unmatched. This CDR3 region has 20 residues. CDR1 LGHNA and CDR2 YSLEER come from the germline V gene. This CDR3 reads CASSQDRGVMAEGRTGELFF. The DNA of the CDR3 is TGCGCCAGCAGCCAAGATCGGGGGGTGATGGCGGAGGGCCGTACCGGGGAGCTGTTTTTT.

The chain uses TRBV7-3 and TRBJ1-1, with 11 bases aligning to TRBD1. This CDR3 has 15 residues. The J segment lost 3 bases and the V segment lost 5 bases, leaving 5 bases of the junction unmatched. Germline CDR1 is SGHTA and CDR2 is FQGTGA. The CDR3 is CASSVQGQGDTEAFF. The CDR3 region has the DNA TGTGCCAGCAGCGTACAGGGACAGGGGGACACTGAAGCTTTCTTT.

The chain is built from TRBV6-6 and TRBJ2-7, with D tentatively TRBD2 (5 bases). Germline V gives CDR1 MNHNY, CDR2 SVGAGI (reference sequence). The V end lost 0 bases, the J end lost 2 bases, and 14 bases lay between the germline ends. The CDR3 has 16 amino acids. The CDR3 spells CASSYSRERKPYEQYF. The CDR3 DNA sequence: TGTGCCAGCAGTTACTCGAGGGAGCGGAAGCCCTACGAGCAGTACTTC.

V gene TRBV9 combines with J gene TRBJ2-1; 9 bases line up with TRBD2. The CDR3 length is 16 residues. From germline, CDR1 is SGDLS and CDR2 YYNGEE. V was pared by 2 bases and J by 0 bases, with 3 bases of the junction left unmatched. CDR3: CASSVSSGTSYNEQFF. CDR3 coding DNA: TGTGCCAGCAGCGTGTCTAGCGGGACCTCCTACAATGAGCAGTTCTTC.

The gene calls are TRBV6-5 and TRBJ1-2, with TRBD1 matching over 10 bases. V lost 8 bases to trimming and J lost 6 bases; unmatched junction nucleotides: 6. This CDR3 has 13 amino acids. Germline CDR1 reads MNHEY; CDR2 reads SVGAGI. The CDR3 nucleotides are TGTGCCAGCGGGCGGACAGGGGGAGATGGCTACACCTTC. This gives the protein CASGRTGGDGYTF.

The CDR3 sequence: CSADGTGARYGYTF. CDR3 nucleotides: TGCAGCGCCGATGGGACAGGGGCGAGGTATGGCTACACCTTC. This chain joins TRBV29-1 and TRBJ1-2, with 10 positions matching TRBD1. Germline loops: CDR1 SQVTM, CDR2 ANQGSEA. This CDR3 comprises 14 residues. The junction had 10 bases not matched to a gene; V was cut back by 7 bases and J by 5 bases.

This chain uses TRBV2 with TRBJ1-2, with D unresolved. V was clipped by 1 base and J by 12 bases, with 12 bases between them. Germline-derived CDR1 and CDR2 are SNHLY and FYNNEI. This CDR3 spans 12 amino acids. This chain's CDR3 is CASSEGQEVHTF. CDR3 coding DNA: TGTGCCAGCAGTGAAGGTCAGGAGGTCCACACCTTC.

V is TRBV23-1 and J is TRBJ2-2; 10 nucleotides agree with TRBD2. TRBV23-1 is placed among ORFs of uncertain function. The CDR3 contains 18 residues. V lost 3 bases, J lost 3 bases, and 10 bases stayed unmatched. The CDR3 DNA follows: TGCGCCAGCAGTCAGGGAGCGGGAGGGCCGGTGGACACCGGGGAGCTGTTTTTT. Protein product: CASSQGAGGPVDTGELFF.

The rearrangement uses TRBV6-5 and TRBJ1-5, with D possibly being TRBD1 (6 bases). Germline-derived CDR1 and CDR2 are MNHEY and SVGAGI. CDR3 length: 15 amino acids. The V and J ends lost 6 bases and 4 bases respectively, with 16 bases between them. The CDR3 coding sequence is TGTGCCAGCAGCCGGGGGCGGGGGCCTAATCAGCCCCAGCATTTT. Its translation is CASSRGRGPNQPQHF.

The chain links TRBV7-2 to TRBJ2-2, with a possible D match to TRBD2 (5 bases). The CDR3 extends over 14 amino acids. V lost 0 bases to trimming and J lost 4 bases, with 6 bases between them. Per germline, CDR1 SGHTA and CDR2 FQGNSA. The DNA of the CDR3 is TGTGCCAGCAGCTTAGCGGGGAGCACCGGGGAGCTGTTTTTT. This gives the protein CASSLAGSTGELFF.

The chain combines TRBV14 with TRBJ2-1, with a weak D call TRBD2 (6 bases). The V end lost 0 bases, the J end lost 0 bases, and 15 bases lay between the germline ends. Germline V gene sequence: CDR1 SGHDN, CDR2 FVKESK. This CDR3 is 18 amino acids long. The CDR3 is CASSQERRGRISYNEQFF. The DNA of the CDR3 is TGTGCCAGCAGCCAAGAACGGCGGGGACGGATCTCCTACAATGAGCAGTTCTTC.